Each of the 24 T cell receptor beta chains below was sequenced from the same sample in a study of T-cell memory formation after mild COVID-19. TCRdb ran MiXCR on the 5' RACE reads and lists one entry per CDR3 protein. This sample has fewer than 350,000 distinct CDR3 sequences; more than 13% occur once, and the top ten carry over 20%. Sequencing input: PBMCs or a T cell subset sorted from them (not recorded which). The receptors shown here come from a man aged 18 to 29 who had mild COVID-19 (a few samples of this study predate the infection). Cell type and time point are not known.

This clonotype was found a few times. The chain uses TRBV7-9 and TRBJ2-7, with D possibly being TRBD1 or TRBD2 (5 bases each). The V gene's germline CDR1 is SEHNR and CDR2 FQNEAQ (reference sequence). This CDR3 has 14 residues. V shed 5 bases and J shed 2 bases, with 13 bases lying between them. CDR3: CASSARDGTYEQYF. The CDR3, as DNA: TGTGCCAGCAGCGCAAGGGACGGTACCTACGAGCAGTACTTC.

This chain uses TRBV7-9 with TRBJ1-2; 7 positions match TRBD1. This CDR3 has 15 amino acids. The germline V gene encodes CDR1 SEHNR and CDR2 FQNEAQ (reference sequence). Trimming took 6 bases from V and 6 from J; bases not matched to a gene: 13. CDR3 sequence: CASRPRKGQRNGYTF. Here the CDR3 DNA reads TGTGCCAGCAGGCCACGTAAGGGACAGCGAAATGGCTACACCTTC.

The chain has TRBV15 and TRBJ2-1, with D maybe TRBD2 (5 bases). V lost 8 bases, J lost 9 bases, and 26 bases lay in between. This CDR3 region has 16 residues. Germline CDR1 and CDR2: LNHNV and YYDKDF (reference sequence). The CDR3 loop is CATGLSLGARRGEQFF. Here the CDR3 DNA reads TGTGCCACCGGACTCAGTCTGGGCGCCAGGCGAGGTGAGCAGTTCTTC.

The V call is TRBV4-3, the J call TRBJ2-5; D unresolved. The V gene's germline CDR1 is LGHNA and CDR2 YSLEER. The CDR3 runs to 13 residues. V lost 2 bases and J 1 base, leaving 5 bases between the germline ends. The CDR3, as DNA: TGCGCCAGCAGCCAACATCCCCAAGAGACCCAGTACTTC. It encodes CASSQHPQETQYF.

In this sample, this clonotype turned up many times. The V and J genes are TRBV27 and TRBJ1-2; D call uncertain. This CDR3 comprises 13 residues. V gave up 0 bases and J gave up 4 bases, with 6 bases separating them. Germline-derived CDR1 and CDR2 are MNHEY and SMNVEV (reference sequence). The DNA for the CDR3 is TGTGCCAGCAGTTTATCTGACGGCTATGGCTACACCTTC. This translates into CASSLSDGYGYTF.

V is TRBV5-1 and J is TRBJ1-2; D possibly corresponds to TRBD1 (5 bases). Germline CDR1 reads SGHRS; CDR2 reads YFSETQ. The CDR3 has 13 residues. Trimming removed 2 bases from V and 4 bases from J, with 9 bases in between. CDR3 coding DNA: TGCGCCAGCAGCTTCGACAGAATCTATGGCTACACCTTC. This gives the protein CASSFDRIYGYTF.

The chain has TRBV6-6 and TRBJ2-1; 8 nucleotides line up with TRBD2. The germline gives CDR1 MNHNY, CDR2 SVGAGI (reference sequence). This CDR3 spans 15 amino acids. V lost 9 bases, J lost 2 bases, and 9 bases stayed unmatched. CDR3 region: CASMPLAVTYNEQFF. Written as DNA, the CDR3 is TGTGCCAGTATGCCACTAGCGGTAACCTACAATGAGCAGTTCTTC.

Only a few counts were recorded for this clonotype. CDR3 DNA sequence: TGCAGTGCTAGTCTTCTCGGTAGACGGGAAGATGGCTACACCTTC. Translated: CSASLLGRREDGYTF. The rearrangement joins TRBV20-1 to TRBJ1-2; the D is unclear. CDR1 and CDR2 (germline): DFQATT, SNEGSKA (reference sequence). This CDR3 spans 15 amino acids. The V end lost 3 bases, the J end lost 6 bases, and 20 bases lay between the germline ends.

The chain couples TRBV11-2 to TRBJ2-7, with 7 bases aligning to TRBD1. This CDR3 contains 13 residues. Per the germline V gene, CDR1 is SGHAT and CDR2 is FQNNGV. V lost 8 bases, J lost 1 base, and 5 bases stayed unmatched. CDR3 amino acids: CASLDRASYEQYF. CDR3 nucleotide sequence: TGTGCCAGCCTAGACAGGGCTTCCTACGAGCAGTACTTC.

This chain joins TRBV6-5 and TRBJ2-5, with 12 bases lining up with TRBD2. The CDR3 extends over 17 amino acids. V trimming: 7 bases; J trimming: 6 bases; junction bases outside the gene matches: 15. Germline lookup yields CDR1 MNHEY and CDR2 SVGAGI. CDR3 nucleotides: TGTGCCAGCACCCCGTCCCTCACTAGCGGGGGGTTGCAGACCCAGTACTTC. Translated, it gives CASTPSLTSGGLQTQYF.

This clonotype has only a few counts. This chain links TRBV19 with TRBJ1-1; possibly TRBD1 for D (5 bases). CDR1 and CDR2 from the germline V gene are LNHDA and SQIVND (reference sequence). The CDR3 covers 15 residues. Trimming pared 5 bases from V and 0 bases from J, leaving 13 bases between. For the CDR3, the DNA is TGTGCCAGTAGTGATTCCGGGACCATGAACACTGAAGCTTTCTTT. Protein: CASSDSGTMNTEAFF.

The chain is built from TRBV3-1 and TRBJ2-2, with TRBD1 matching over 11 bases. The CDR3 loop spans 16 amino acids. V lost 4 bases to trimming and J lost 6 bases; unmatched junction nucleotides: 7. Germline CDR1 and CDR2: LGHDT and YNNKEL (reference sequence). The chain's CDR3 is CASSPSPGQGAGELFF. The CDR3 region has the DNA TGTGCCAGCAGCCCCTCACCGGGACAGGGGGCCGGGGAGCTGTTTTTT.

V is TRBV2 and J is TRBJ2-2, with TRBD1 as a possible D gene (6 bases). Per the germline V gene, CDR1 is SNHLY and CDR2 is FYNNEI. V dropped 5 bases and J dropped 7 bases, with 11 bases sitting between them. The CDR3 extends over 13 amino acids. The CDR3 coding sequence is TGTGCCAGCAGTCCCTGGACAGACGGGGAGCTGTTTTTT. Residues: CASSPWTDGELFF.

Notes on this clonotype: Since the CDR3 does not end with the conserved phenylalanine or tryptophan, this likely comes from a read error. The rearrangement joins TRBV7-1 to TRBJ2-5; 8 positions agree with TRBD1. TRBV7-1 is labeled an ORF, and its function is uncertain. V lost 10 bases and J lost 4; bases outside the gene matches: 2. CDR3 length equals 11 residues. CDR3 amino acids: CAMQGAETQYS. Written as DNA, the CDR3 is TGTGCCATGCAGGGGGCAGAGACCCAGTACTCC.

This clonotype was detected only a few times. This chain joins TRBV6-2 or TRBV6-3 and TRBJ2-5; D unresolved. The CDR3 extends over 13 amino acids. Trimming left V 5 bases short and J 2 bases short, with 9 bases between. The V gene's germline CDR1 is MNHEY and CDR2 SVGEGT. CDR3 nucleotide sequence: TGTGCCAGCAGTCTACCCTTACAAGAGACCCAGTACTTC. Encoded protein: CASSLPLQETQYF.

Only a few counts were recorded for this clonotype. The CDR3 sequence: CASTGPGEQYF. In DNA, the CDR3 is TGCGCCAGCACGGGGCCGGGCGAGCAGTACTTC. The V gene is TRBV5-1, the J gene TRBJ2-7; D may correspond to TRBD1 or TRBD2 (5 bases each). The CDR3 is 11 amino acids. V lost 6 bases, J lost 6 bases, and 10 bases lay in between. Germline V lookup: CDR1 SGHRS, CDR2 YFSETQ.

The chain recombines TRBV9 with TRBJ1-2, with TRBD1 matching over 7 bases. Per germline, CDR1 SGDLS and CDR2 YYNGEE. V lost 3 bases, J lost 3 bases, and 5 bases stayed unmatched. The CDR3 consists of 14 residues. The CDR3 region has the DNA TGTGCCAGCAGCGGCACAGGGGCCGACTATGGCTACACCTTC. Amino acids: CASSGTGADYGYTF.

The gene calls are TRBV24-1 and TRBJ2-1; D unclear. V was shortened by 3 bases and J by 15 bases, with 14 bases between the two germline ends. The CDR3 contains 12 residues. CDR1 and CDR2 (germline): KGHDR, SFDVKD. The CDR3 sequence: CATSDPVGRAFF. DNA for the CDR3: TGTGCCACCAGTGATCCGGTGGGTAGGGCGTTCTTC.

There are many counts of this clonotype. V and J are TRBV28 and TRBJ2-7; 7 bases match TRBD2. CDR1 is MDHEN, CDR2 SYDVKM, per germline. J gave up 6 bases and V 6 bases, and 11 bases lay outside the gene matches. The CDR3 is made up of 14 amino acids. CDR3 region: CASSYTIGGGEQYF. As DNA, the CDR3 is TGTGCCAGCAGCTACACAATTGGGGGGGGCGAGCAGTACTTC.

This clonotype showed up just a few times. The rearrangement links TRBV20-1 to TRBJ2-7, with 13 bases fitting TRBD2. CDR1 is DFQATT, CDR2 SNEGSKA, per germline (reference sequence). This CDR3 has 15 amino acids. The V gene end was trimmed by 3 bases and the J gene end by 2 bases; junction bases not matched to a gene: 4. The CDR3 sequence is CSARGTSGTPYEQYF. For the CDR3, the DNA is TGCAGTGCTAGGGGGACTAGCGGGACCCCCTACGAGCAGTACTTC.

The V gene is TRBV5-1, the J gene TRBJ2-7; 12 nucleotides match TRBD1. Germline CDR1 and CDR2: SGHRS and YFSETQ. With V trimmed by 5 bases and J by 2 bases, 11 bases remained unmatched. The CDR3 is 17 amino acids. CDR3: CASRFRDRGRRAYEQYF. CDR3 bases: TGCGCCAGCAGGTTCCGGGACAGGGGGCGGAGGGCCTACGAGCAGTACTTC.

The chain is built from TRBV7-8 and TRBJ2-3; the match to TRBD2 covers 8 bases. The germline gives CDR1 SGHVS, CDR2 FQNEAQ. The ends lost 4 bases at V and 5 bases at J; junction bases unmatched: 11. The length of the CDR3 is 16 residues. The CDR3 DNA reads as TGTGCCAGCAGCTCACCAGCGGGGGCTTTTAGAGATACGCAGTATTTT. Translating it yields CASSSPAGAFRDTQYF.

As DNA, the CDR3 is TGTGCCAGCAGCTTGGGTATGGGGCGCACAGATACGCAGTATTTT. Its protein product is CASSLGMGRTDTQYF. V is TRBV7-7 and J is TRBJ2-3, with TRBD1 as a possible D gene (5 bases). Between the trimmed V and J ends, which lost 3 bases and 1 base, there was a span of 11 bases. Germline V gene lookup returns CDR1 SSHAT and CDR2 FNYEAQ (reference sequence). The CDR3 totals 15 residues.

This clonotype appeared a few times. The chain joins TRBV7-2 to TRBJ2-5; D possibly uses TRBD1 or TRBD2 (5 bases each). Deletions cut 1 base from V and 4 bases from J, with 10 bases between. CDR3 length: 14 amino acids. Germline CDR1 and CDR2: SGHTA and FQGNSA. As DNA, the CDR3 is TGTGCCAGCAGCTTAGTGGGGGTGGTAGAGACCCAGTACTTC. It translates to CASSLVGVVETQYF.